This T cell receptor beta chain was sequenced during a study of synovial regulatory T cells in juvenile arthritis. This CDR3 is 15 amino acids long. The DNA is unrecorded. The V gene's germline CDR1 is MNHEY and CDR2 SMNVEV (reference sequence). The repertoire was sequenced with immunoSEQ multiplex PCR; TCRdb's copy has only in-frame clones and lacks some. The sample table sets out about 10,000 clones. Patients were aged median approximately 12 years with disease lasting median around 7 years. Study-level findings and limits: Compared with other blood Treg cells, inflammation-associated Treg cells had reduced TCR diversity.

As to this clone: Antigen unknown.

Material for sequencing was Treg cells from blood. Subset denoted: remaining (HLA-DR-negative) circulating blood Treg cells. The clonotype originates from a donor younger than 30 with juvenile idiopathic arthritis. This chain connects TRBV27 to TRBJ2-2; TCRdb's assignment of TRBD1 cannot be checked, as there is no DNA. The CDR3 here is CASSSDRVATGELFF.